Presented here are 24 T cell receptor beta chains from one specimen sequenced in a study of OX40 agonist ivuxolimab in advanced cancers. Here immunoSEQ multiplex PCR was the method, and the copy in TCRdb shows in-frame clones only, minus some. This table has 75,000 to 95,000 clones, 75% to 90% appearing once. Here the sequenced sample was CD4+ or CD8+ T cells sorted from blood, taken in a trial of the OX40 agonist ivuxolimab. Every receptor here comes from an adult with an advanced solid tumor such as melanoma, head and neck, liver or kidney cancer.

The rearrangement uses TRBV7-9 and TRBJ1-1, with D possibly being TRBD1 (6 bases). Germline lookup yields CDR1 SEHNR and CDR2 FQNEAQ (reference sequence). V lost 4 bases and J 1 base, leaving 10 bases between the germline ends. The CDR3 loop spans 14 amino acids. The CDR3: CASSSIRGNTEAFF. As DNA, the CDR3 is TGTGCCAGCAGCTCCATCAGGGGGAACACTGAAGCTTTCTTT.

This clone was counted once. V is TRBV4-2 and J is TRBJ1-3; D unresolved. Germline values: CDR1 LGHNA, CDR2 YNFKEQ. Trimming stripped 1 base from V and 2 bases from J, with 6 bases between. The CDR3 contains 14 residues. The CDR3 sequence: CASSQGSAGNTIYF. CDR3 DNA: TGTGCCAGCAGCCAAGGGTCAGCTGGAAACACCATATATTTT.

V gene TRBV19 combines with J gene TRBJ2-5, with 8 bases lining up with TRBD1. CDR3 length: 15 residues. Trimming cost V 8 bases and J 3 bases; bases outside gene matches: 11. Germline loops: CDR1 LNHDA, CDR2 SQIVND (reference sequence). The CDR3 DNA follows: TGTGCCAGTGCAACAGGGGGTAGAGGGGAAGAGACCCAGTACTTC. Amino acids: CASATGGRGEETQYF. Complete variable domain (other parts from reference TRBV19 and TRBJ2-5): DGGITQSPKYLFRKEGQNVTLSCEQNLNHDAMYWYRQDPGQGLRLIYYSQIVNDFQKGDIAEGYSVSREKKESFPLTVTSAQKNPTAFYLCASATGGRGEETQYFGPGTRLLVL.

This chain connects TRBV2 to TRBJ1-6; a weak D match, TRBD1 (6 bases). The length of the CDR3 is 14 residues. CDR1 and CDR2 (germline): SNHLY, FYNNEI. V was clipped by 5 bases and J by 7 bases, with 12 bases between them. The CDR3 protein is CASSYTGSNSPLHF. CDR3 DNA: TGTGCCAGCAGTTACACAGGGTCCAATTCACCCCTCCACTTT.

V and J are TRBV20-1 and TRBJ2-7; D is uncertain. The germline V gene has CDR1 DFQATT and CDR2 SNEGSKA (reference sequence). This CDR3 is built from 11 residues. Deletions cut 3 bases from V and 4 bases from J, with 7 bases between. The CDR3 is CSARIRYEQYF. CDR3 nucleotides: TGCAGTGCTAGGATCCGATACGAGCAGTACTTC.

The genes are TRBV4-3 and TRBJ2-2; TRBD2 matches 10 bases. CDR1 and CDR2 (germline): LGHNA, YSLEER. Trimming removed 0 bases from V and 5 bases from J; junction bases left unmatched: 9. This CDR3 is 18 amino acids long. The CDR3 sequence is CASSQDPPLAGRTGELFF. In nucleotides, the CDR3 is TGCGCCAGCAGCCAAGATCCTCCACTAGCGGGAAGGACCGGGGAGCTGTTTTTT.

The chain employs TRBV5-8 and TRBJ1-5, with D hard to call. The CDR3 sequence is 13 residues long. Trimming removed 4 bases at V and 4 bases at J, with 9 bases between. Germline CDR1 is SGHTS and CDR2 is YDEGEE. The chain's CDR3 is CASSIRPNQPQHF. CDR3 nucleotide sequence: TGTGCCAGCAGCATAAGACCTAATCAGCCCCAGCATTTT.

The rearrangement uses TRBV5-6 and TRBJ2-5, with a possible D match to TRBD1 (6 bases). Germline V gene sequence: CDR1 SGHDT, CDR2 YYEEEE. Trimming cost V 3 bases and J 5 bases, with 14 bases left between them. This CDR3 contains 14 residues. CDR3 in DNA: TGTGCCAGCAGCTGGAAACAGGGAGTCGAGACCCAGTACTTC. It yields the protein CASSWKQGVETQYF.

The chain has TRBV30 and TRBJ1-2; 7 bases are a match to TRBD1. V was clipped by 5 bases and J by 0 bases; unmatched bases: 9. The CDR3 totals 15 residues. Germline loops: CDR1 GTSNPN, CDR2 SVGIG (reference sequence). CDR3 amino acids: CAWSGQRFANYGYTF. The CDR3, as DNA: TGTGCCTGGTCGGGACAGAGATTTGCTAACTATGGCTACACCTTC.

The chain links TRBV9 to TRBJ2-3; the match to TRBD2 covers 9 bases. The CDR3 covers 14 residues. Germline CDR1 is SGDLS and CDR2 is YYNGEE. V lost 3 bases and J lost 4; bases outside the gene matches: 3. In DNA form, the CDR3 reads TGTGCCAGCAGCGCTGGACTAGCGCCAGATACGCAGTATTTT. Amino acids: CASSAGLAPDTQYF.

This chain joins TRBV5-6 and TRBJ2-3; 7 positions agree with TRBD1. The germline gives CDR1 SGHDT, CDR2 YYEEEE. The CDR3 sequence is 17 residues long. V trimming: 4 bases; J trimming: 2 bases; junction bases outside the gene matches: 13. CDR3 sequence (DNA): TGTGCCAGCAGCCTAATAAGACAGGGAAAGGACACAGATACGCAGTATTTT. Translating it yields CASSLIRQGKDTDTQYF.

The J gene is TRBJ1-4, the V gene TRBV5-1; no clear D gene. This CDR3 region has 13 residues. The germline V and J ends were trimmed by 4 bases and 4 bases, with 8 bases remaining between them. Germline V gene data show CDR1 as SGHRS and CDR2 as YFSETQ. CDR3 DNA sequence: TGCGCCAGCAGCGATAGTTTTAATGAAAAACTGTTTTTT. Its translation is CASSDSFNEKLFF.

The chain joins TRBV27 to TRBJ2-7; TRBD1 aligns across 11 bases. V lost 8 bases, J lost 3 bases, and 9 bases stayed unmatched. CDR1 is MNHEY and CDR2 is SMNVEV in the germline V gene (reference sequence). The CDR3 extends over 15 amino acids. The CDR3 is CASRRQGQGVYEQYV. CDR3 nucleotide sequence: TGTGCCAGCCGCCGGCAGGGACAGGGGGTCTACGAGCAGTACGTC.

This rearrangement joins TRBV5-1 to TRBJ2-2, with a possible D match to TRBD2 (7 bases). V was clipped by 2 bases and J by 7 bases, with 15 bases between them. From germline, CDR1 is SGHRS and CDR2 YFSETQ. CDR3 size: 15 residues. This CDR3 reads CASSFRQAGDGELFF. CDR3 DNA: TGCGCCAGCAGCTTTCGACAGGCGGGGGACGGGGAGCTGTTTTTT.

The chain is built from TRBV6-4 and TRBJ2-3; 7 bases are shared with TRBD1. The junction had 12 bases not matched to a gene; V was cut back by 6 bases and J by 6 bases. Germline V gene lookup returns CDR1 MRHNA and CDR2 SNTAGT. This CDR3 comprises 15 residues. The CDR3 DNA reads as TGTGCCAGCAGCGTTGTACAGGGGTTTATGGATACGCAGTATTTT. This codes for CASSVVQGFMDTQYF.

The chain carries TRBV27 and TRBJ2-1, with TRBD2 identical over 8 bases. The V and J ends lost 2 bases and 10 bases, in that order; junction bases with no gene match: 10. The CDR3 consists of 15 residues. Germline lookup yields CDR1 MNHEY and CDR2 SMNVEV (reference sequence). CDR3 sequence: CASSLMGRGGSEQFF. In DNA form, the CDR3 reads TGTGCCAGCAGTTTAATGGGCCGGGGGGGGTCGGAGCAGTTCTTC.

This clone was observed once. The chain employs TRBV27 and TRBJ2-5; 8 positions match TRBD1. The trim removed 5 bases at V and 5 bases at J, leaving 10 bases unmatched. The CDR3 has 15 residues. The germline V gene encodes CDR1 MNHEY and CDR2 SMNVEV (reference sequence). CDR3 coding DNA: TGTGCCAGCAGTCTCTCCAGGGGGCTCGGGGAGACCCAGTACTTC. This sequence encodes CASSLSRGLGETQYF.

The V and J genes are TRBV5-5 and TRBJ2-5; the match to TRBD2 covers 12 bases. The length of the CDR3 is 17 residues. V shed 4 bases, J shed 0 bases, and the junction held 7 bases outside the gene matches. Germline V lookup: CDR1 SGHKS, CDR2 YYEKEE (reference sequence). The DNA for the CDR3 is TGTGCCAGCAGCCCGAGACTAGCGGGGGCGAACCAAGAGACCCAGTACTTC. This encodes CASSPRLAGANQETQYF.

The rearrangement links TRBV6-4 to TRBJ1-1, with D maybe TRBD1 (6 bases). CDR1 is MRHNA, CDR2 SNTAGT, per germline. This CDR3 contains 12 residues. The germline V and J ends were trimmed by 1 base and 10 bases, with 10 bases remaining between them. CDR3 in DNA: TGTGCCAGCAGTGACTTGAGGGGGGGAGCTTTCTTT. It encodes CASSDLRGGAFF.

This clone has just a few counts. The chain links TRBV10-3 to TRBJ1-1, with 7 positions matching TRBD1. Germline-derived CDR1 and CDR2 are ENHRY and SYGVKD. J was trimmed by 0 bases and V by 6 bases; bases with no gene match: 7. The CDR3 is made up of 15 amino acids. This CDR3 reads CAISGKTGMNTEAFF. The DNA for the CDR3 is TGTGCCATCAGCGGAAAGACAGGGATGAACACTGAAGCTTTCTTT.

This chain links TRBV5-1 with TRBJ1-1; perhaps TRBD1 as D (5 bases). Germline CDR1 and CDR2: SGHRS and YFSETQ. The CDR3 is made up of 15 amino acids. V gave up 4 bases and J gave up 1 base, with 14 bases separating them. CDR3 sequence (DNA): TGCGCCAGCAGCCCCGGCGGGGGGGAGAACACTGAAGCTTTCTTT. Its translation is CASSPGGGENTEAFF.

The chain couples TRBV2 to TRBJ1-6; 7 nucleotides match TRBD1. The CDR3 length is 13 residues. Germline lookup yields CDR1 SNHLY and CDR2 FYNNEI. V shed 7 bases, J shed 8 bases, and the junction held 5 bases outside the gene matches. This CDR3 reads CASTGQAYSPLHF. The CDR3 region has the DNA TGTGCCAGCACCGGACAGGCCTATTCACCCCTCCACTTT.

This clone was detected only once. This chain joins TRBV5-1 and TRBJ2-3, with D uncertain. Trimming shortened V by 5 bases and J by 0 bases, and 13 bases separated the two germline ends. The CDR3 covers 15 residues. Per the germline V gene, CDR1 is SGHRS and CDR2 is YFSETQ. CDR3 region: CASRTAGFSTDTQYF. The CDR3 region has the DNA TGCGCCAGCAGGACCGCCGGGTTTAGCACAGATACGCAGTATTTT.

V usage is TRBV4-3 and J usage is TRBJ1-2, with no clear D. This CDR3 is built from 13 residues. The V and J ends lost 3 bases and 7 bases respectively, with 12 bases between them. The germline gives CDR1 LGHNA, CDR2 YSLEER. The CDR3 coding sequence is TGCGCCAGCAGCCACACCACGGCGTTTGGCTACACCTTC. It translates to CASSHTTAFGYTF.